This T cell receptor (beta chain) was documented in a study of graft-versus-host responses after intestinal transplantation. As for the study in general: The recipients all started with anti-thymocyte globulin induction and then took tacrolimus and steroids for around three years. Study-level results: An association linked early post-transplant HvG declines with peak circulating GvH clone levels. Recipient marrow held GvH clones, some first seen in ileum or blood.

Regarding this clone: Its target is unknown.

The repertoire was sequenced with immunoSEQ multiplex PCR; TCRdb's copy has only in-frame clones and lacks some. There are roughly 1,500 clones in the sample; more than 85% occur only once, and 7.9% lies in the top ten. The receptor comes from a human patient who received an intestinal transplant, so some T cells may come from the graft donor. Sample: PBMCs, taken 8 days after intestinal transplant.

The CDR3 loop is CASRSPSGELEQYF. The CDR3 nucleotides read TGTGCCAGCAGATCCCCCAGCGGGGAACTCGAGCAGTACTTC. The chain uses TRBV2 and TRBJ2-7; 7 bases align to TRBD2. Germline lookup yields CDR1 SNHLY and CDR2 FYNNEI. The CDR3 totals 14 residues. V was pared by 6 bases and J by 6 bases, with 11 bases of the junction left unmatched.